A single sample gave rise to the 9 T cell receptor beta chains below, sequenced in a study of CD8+CD57+ T cells in acquired aplastic anemia. Only patients with CD8+CD57+ cell expansion on flow cytometry were chosen for sequencing. The study profiled TCR beta VDJ and CDR3 using genomic DNA as template. TCRdb reprocessed the reads with MiXCR, giving one entry per CDR3 protein. The profile shows approximately 150,000 distinct CDR3 sequences, 70% to 75% of them singletons. Material for sequencing was sorted CD4+, CD8+, or CD8+CD57+ T cells (not recorded which) from PBMCs. These receptors all come from a human donor with aplastic anemia.

The chain recombines TRBV10-1 with TRBJ2-2; D gene unclear. Germline V gives CDR1 WNHNN, CDR2 SYGVQD (reference sequence). V shed 8 bases and J shed 3 bases, with 10 bases lying between them. The CDR3 is 13 amino acids. CDR3 DNA: TGCGCCAGCGAGAAGTTTGACACCGGGGAGCTGTTTTTT. This gives the protein CASEKFDTGELFF.

This clonotype was found a few times. CDR3 amino acids: CAWSVRVRSYNEQFF. CDR3 bases: TGTGCCTGGAGTGTACGGGTCCGCTCCTACAATGAGCAGTTCTTC. J is TRBJ2-1 and V is TRBV30; the D is unclear. The CDR3 has 15 amino acids. V lost 0 bases, J lost 0 bases, and 9 bases lay in between. Germline CDR1 reads GTSNPN; CDR2 reads SVGIG (reference sequence).

The chain combines TRBV20-1 with TRBJ2-7; 8 bases are shared with TRBD2. Germline loops: CDR1 DFQATT, CDR2 SNEGSKA (reference sequence). The trim removed 0 bases at V and 2 bases at J, leaving 6 bases unmatched. This CDR3 contains 15 residues. The CDR3 protein is CSARDQREFPYEQYF. CDR3 DNA sequence: TGCAGTGCTAGAGATCAGCGGGAGTTCCCCTACGAGCAGTACTTC.

The chain carries TRBV20-1 and TRBJ2-2; D might be TRBD2 (6 bases). V shed 5 bases and J shed 4 bases, with 14 bases lying between them. From germline, CDR1 is DFQATT and CDR2 SNEGSKA (reference sequence). The CDR3 totals 14 residues. The CDR3 nucleotides are TGCAGTGCTGCCTCGGGGCGGGGCACCGGGGAGCTGTTTTTT. Encoded protein: CSAASGRGTGELFF.

This clonotype was detected many times. The chain combines TRBV6-2 or TRBV6-3 with TRBJ2-7; weak D call: TRBD2 (6 bases). Deletions cut 0 bases from V and 2 bases from J, with 8 bases between. Germline-derived CDR1 and CDR2 are MNHEY and SVGEGT. CDR3 length equals 14 residues. In DNA form, the CDR3 reads TGTGCCAGCAGTTACTCGGAGGGGACCTACGAGCAGTACTTC. This gives the protein CASSYSEGTYEQYF.

This rearrangement joins TRBV19 to TRBJ1-1; the match to TRBD1 covers 7 bases. This CDR3 contains 15 residues. J gave up 0 bases and V 5 bases, and 6 bases lay outside the gene matches. Looked up from germline, CDR1 is LNHDA and CDR2 is SQIVND (reference sequence). CDR3 sequence (DNA): TGTGCCAGTAGTCAGGCGGACAGGATGAACACTGAAGCTTTCTTT. Translation gives CASSQADRMNTEAFF.

Notes on this clonotype: One end of the junction varies from germline; a read error may be responsible. CDR3 loop: CASNEGQGPYEQYF. CDR3 nucleotide sequence: TGTGCCAGCAATGAAGGGCAGGGCCCCTACGAGCAGTACTTC. The chain carries TRBV2 and TRBJ2-7; TRBD1 is a possible D gene (5 bases). The CDR3 has 14 amino acids. From germline, CDR1 is SNHLY and CDR2 FYNNEI.

This clonotype has a single count. The rearrangement joins TRBV9 to TRBJ2-5; D is unresolved. Near its end, the DNA agrees better with TRBJ2-7, so the J call may be wrong. Germline CDR1 and CDR2: SGDLS and YYNGEE. The CDR3 length is 13 residues. CDR3 nucleotide sequence: TGTGCCAGCAGCGTAGGCCAGTCAGACGAGCAGTACTTC. Protein product: CASSVGQSDEQYF.

The chain employs TRBV15 and TRBJ2-3; D might be TRBD1 (5 bases). TRBJ2-7 explains the end of the DNA better; the J call may be wrong. Per germline, CDR1 LNHNV and CDR2 YYDKDF (reference sequence). This CDR3 spans 13 amino acids. CDR3 in DNA: TGTGCCACCAGCACGGACAAGATCTACGAGCAGTACTTC. Translation gives CATSTDKIYEQYF.